The TCR beta chain described here comes from a study of T-cell reconstitution after alpha-beta-depleted transplantation in children. This clonotype was counted at least ten times. Its antigen is still unknown. CDR1 and CDR2 (germline): SGHVS, FNYEAQ. V was pared by 3 bases and J by 6 bases, with 7 bases of the junction left unmatched. CDR3 length: 14 residues. The library targeted TCRbeta and was prepared with unique molecular identifiers. TCRdb itself ran the PCR reads through MiXCR, one entry per CDR3 protein. This sample yields 180,000 or so distinct CDR3 sequences, of which 5.5% to 7% are seen a single time; just over 4.5% belongs to the top ten. Study results and limitations: Recipient T cells and thymic progenitors that survived were the source of the high TCRbeta diversity seen at day 60 in some patients. There were reportedly several hundred expanded graft clones from which alpha-beta T cells came about two months after transplant. The main origin of T-cell counts and diversity one year after transplant was newly produced T cells.

This receptor was obtained from a girl under three years old with combined immunodeficiency, due to receive a stem cell transplant. The starting material was PBMCs, obtained before TCRalphabeta/CD19-depleted stem cell transplant. The chain recombines TRBV7-6 with TRBJ1-1, with 7 bases aligning to TRBD1. The CDR3 DNA sequence: TGTGCCAGCAGCTTCAGGGGGGTGGGAGCTGAAGCTTTCTTT. Translation gives CASSFRGVGAEAFF.